These 18 T cell receptor beta chains were all obtained from the same sample, sequenced in a study of blood T cell repertoires in COVID-19. Sequencing was performed with immunoSEQ multiplex PCR; in TCRdb, only in-frame clones are kept and a portion is missing. The sample yields roughly 250,000 clones, 75% to 90% seen once. The specimen was PBMCs or T cells enriched from blood (not recorded which). The receptors were gathered from a middle-aged woman who had been exposed to COVID-19.

The rearrangement uses TRBV7-2 and TRBJ2-4, with 10 positions matching TRBD1. Trimming cost V 3 bases and J 3 bases; bases outside gene matches: 5. The germline V gene encodes CDR1 SGHTA and CDR2 FQGNSA. The CDR3 has 16 residues. DNA for the CDR3: TGTGCCAGCAGCTTTGAGACAGGGGGCGTCAAAAACATTCAGTACTTC. Translated, it gives CASSFETGGVKNIQYF. The complete variable domain, with remaining parts taken from reference TRBV7-2 and TRBJ2-4, reads GAGVSQSPSNKVTEKGKDVELRCDPISGHTALYWYRQSLGQGLEFLIYFQGNSAPDKSGLPSDRFSAERTGGSVSTLTIQRTQQEDSAVYLCASSFETGGVKNIQYFGAGTRLSVL.

The chain links TRBV10-3 to TRBJ1-1, with D unresolved. Germline CDR1 is ENHRY and CDR2 is SYGVKD. The CDR3 is 13 amino acids. The germline V and J ends were trimmed by 4 bases and 1 base, with 7 bases remaining between them. The CDR3 sequence: CAISVEKNTEAFF. CDR3 coding DNA: TGTGCCATCAGTGTAGAGAAGAACACTGAAGCTTTCTTT.

This clone was found once. V gene TRBV7-9 combines with J gene TRBJ2-1; 8 nucleotides match TRBD1. The CDR3 is made up of 17 amino acids. Germline CDR1 and CDR2: SEHNR and FQNEAQ (reference sequence). Losses at the gene ends were 5 bases for V and 8 bases for J; bases not matched to a gene: 17. The CDR3, as DNA: TGTGCCAGCAGCCTTACGAACCGGGACAGGAATTTGTATGAGCAGTTCTTC. It specifies CASSLTNRDRNLYEQFF.

V gene TRBV28 combines with J gene TRBJ1-1; TRBD1 might be the D (6 bases). The CDR3 is 14 residues long. Germline CDR1 MDHEN, CDR2 SYDVKM. The germline V and J ends were trimmed by 2 bases and 6 bases, with 13 bases remaining between them. Here the CDR3 DNA reads TGTGCCAGCAGTTTAAGGGGGGAGGGCCCTGAAGCTTTCTTT. Translated: CASSLRGEGPEAFF.

The chain combines TRBV18 with TRBJ1-6; D ambiguous. The CDR3 sequence is 16 residues long. Germline loops: CDR1 KGHSH, CDR2 LQKENI. Trimming left V 2 bases short and J 4 bases short, with 12 bases between. As DNA, the CDR3 is TGTGCCAGCTCACCAAATTCGGCGGCATATAATTCACCCCTCCACTTT. This codes for CASSPNSAAYNSPLHF.

J is TRBJ2-7 and V is TRBV5-6; 7 positions match TRBD1. This CDR3 contains 14 residues. V lost 4 bases, J lost 1 base, and 5 bases stayed unmatched. The germline CDR1 and CDR2 sequences are SGHDT and YYEEEE. The CDR3 nucleotides are TGTGCCAGCAGCATACCGGACAGGTCCTACGAGCAGTACTTC. Translation: CASSIPDRSYEQYF.

The chain uses TRBV9 and TRBJ2-3; weak D call: TRBD2 (6 bases). Trimming cost V 0 bases and J 0 bases, with 14 bases left between them. This CDR3 has 17 residues. Per germline, CDR1 SGDLS and CDR2 YYNGEE. The CDR3 here is CASSVAGGGPSTDTQYF. In DNA, the CDR3 is TGTGCCAGCAGCGTAGCTGGAGGAGGGCCGAGCACAGATACGCAGTATTTT.

V and J are TRBV7-2 and TRBJ1-2, with 7 nucleotides matching TRBD1. J gave up 2 bases and V 5 bases, and 11 bases lay outside the gene matches. Germline V gene data show CDR1 as SGHTA and CDR2 as FQGNSA. The length of the CDR3 is 16 residues. CDR3 in amino acids: CASSPYRTGGNYGYTF. The CDR3 coding sequence is TGTGCCAGCAGCCCCTACCGGACAGGAGGGAACTATGGCTACACCTTC.

The V and J genes are TRBV24-1 and TRBJ1-3; D is unresolved. Germline-derived CDR1 and CDR2 are KGHDR and SFDVKD. The CDR3 has 15 amino acids. V was clipped by 3 bases and J by 3 bases, with 11 bases between them. As DNA, the CDR3 is TGTGCCACCAGTGATCCCCGGGAGAATGGAAACACCATATATTTT. It encodes CATSDPRENGNTIYF.

The genes are TRBV19 and TRBJ1-2; 9 bases are shared with TRBD1. Germline V gives CDR1 LNHDA, CDR2 SQIVND (reference sequence). CDR3 length equals 16 residues. With V trimmed by 6 bases and J by 7 bases, 15 bases remained unmatched. DNA for the CDR3: TGTGCCAGTAGCCTCACTCCGGGACAGGGAAGCTCTGGCTACACCTTC. Its protein is CASSLTPGQGSSGYTF.

The chain joins TRBV14 to TRBJ1-2, with no clear D. Per the germline V gene, CDR1 is SGHDN and CDR2 is FVKESK. The length of the CDR3 is 14 residues. V lost 4 bases, J lost 8 bases, and 17 bases lay in between. This chain's CDR3 is CASSLGLLRGGYTF. The DNA of the CDR3 is TGTGCCAGCAGCCTAGGACTTTTAAGAGGGGGCTACACCTTC.

V and J are TRBV5-1 and TRBJ2-5, with TRBD1 matching 8 bases. The CDR3 length is 15 residues. The germline V gene has CDR1 SGHRS and CDR2 YFSETQ. V was pared by 5 bases and J by 2 bases, with 8 bases of the junction left unmatched. The CDR3, as DNA: TGCGCCAGCAGGGCCGGGACAGGTCAACAAGAGACCCAGTACTTC. It translates to CASRAGTGQQETQYF.

This clone was found once. This chain links TRBV27 with TRBJ2-3, with TRBD1 matching 10 bases. Per germline, CDR1 MNHEY and CDR2 SMNVEV (reference sequence). The V gene end was trimmed by 3 bases and the J gene end by 5 bases; junction bases not matched to a gene: 8. CDR3 length: 16 residues. CDR3 in DNA: TGTGCCAGCAGTTTTTTGGGACAGGGGAGCGGAGATACGCAGTATTTT. Translation: CASSFLGQGSGDTQYF.

The V gene is TRBV19, the J gene TRBJ1-1; D may be TRBD1 (5 bases). CDR3 length: 14 amino acids. Trimming shortened V by 7 bases and J by 2 bases, and 14 bases separated the two germline ends. CDR1 and CDR2 from the germline V gene are LNHDA and SQIVND (reference sequence). In DNA, the CDR3 is TGTGCCAGTAAAAGGGGCAGCATTAACACTGAAGCTTTCTTT. It specifies CASKRGSINTEAFF.

The chain combines TRBV9 with TRBJ1-2, with TRBD1 matching 10 bases. Germline V CDR1 and CDR2: SGDLS, YYNGEE. The CDR3 is 16 residues long. V lost 0 bases to trimming and J lost 1 base; unmatched junction nucleotides: 3. CDR3 coding DNA: TGTGCCAGCAGCGTAGAGGGACAGGGGCATAACTATGGCTACACCTTC. It yields the protein CASSVEGQGHNYGYTF.

The V and J genes are TRBV25-1 and TRBJ2-7; 7 nucleotides line up with TRBD1. The CDR3 loop spans 16 amino acids. The J segment lost 3 bases and the V segment lost 4 bases, leaving 12 bases of the junction unmatched. Germline V gene data show CDR1 as MGHDK and CDR2 as SYGVNS. The chain's CDR3 is CASSGQTGKINYEQYF. The DNA for the CDR3 is TGTGCCAGCAGTGGCCAGACAGGGAAGATTAACTACGAGCAGTACTTC.

This clone was detected only a few times. The V and J genes are TRBV4-2 and TRBJ1-3, with a tentative D call TRBD1 (5 bases). Trimming took off 0 bases at V and 0 bases at J, with 9 bases between the two ends. Germline CDR1 is LGHNA and CDR2 is YNFKEQ. The CDR3 contains 16 residues. CDR3 region: CASSQDHTGSGNTIYF. The CDR3, as DNA: TGTGCCAGCAGCCAAGATCATACAGGCTCTGGAAACACCATATATTTT.

The chain links TRBV7-6 to TRBJ2-7; possibly TRBD2 for D (7 bases). The CDR3 has 15 amino acids. Germline V CDR1 and CDR2: SGHVS, FNYEAQ. V shed 0 bases and J shed 6 bases, with 15 bases lying between them. The CDR3 here is CASSLAGGQIAEQYF. DNA of the CDR3: TGTGCCAGCAGCTTAGCGGGGGGGCAGATCGCCGAGCAGTACTTC.